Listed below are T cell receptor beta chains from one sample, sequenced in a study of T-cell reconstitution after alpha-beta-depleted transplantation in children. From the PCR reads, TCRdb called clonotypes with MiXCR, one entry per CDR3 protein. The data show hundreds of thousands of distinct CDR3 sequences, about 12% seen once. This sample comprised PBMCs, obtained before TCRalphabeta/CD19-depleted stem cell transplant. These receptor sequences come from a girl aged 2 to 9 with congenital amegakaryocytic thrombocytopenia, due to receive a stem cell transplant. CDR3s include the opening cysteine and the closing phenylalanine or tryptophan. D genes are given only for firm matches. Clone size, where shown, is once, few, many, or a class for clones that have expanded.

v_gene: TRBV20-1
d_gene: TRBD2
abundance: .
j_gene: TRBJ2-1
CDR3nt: TGCAGTGCTAGAGATCGGGGACTAGCGGGAGCGTGGAATGAGCAGTTCTTC
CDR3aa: CSARDRGLAGAWNEQFF

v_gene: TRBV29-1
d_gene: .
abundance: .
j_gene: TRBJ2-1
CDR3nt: TGCAGCGCCCTCGTGTACTCCTACAATGAGCTGTTCTTC
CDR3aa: CSALVYSYNELFF

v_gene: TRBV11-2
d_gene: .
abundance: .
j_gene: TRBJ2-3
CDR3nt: TGTGCCAGCAGCGGTTTGGCGGATGGCTATTCCACAGATACGCAGTATTTT
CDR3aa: CASSGLADGYSTDTQYF

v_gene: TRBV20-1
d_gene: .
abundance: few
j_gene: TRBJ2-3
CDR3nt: TGCAGTGCTCCGTCTAGCGAACACAGCACAGATACGCAGTATTTT
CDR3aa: CSAPSSEHSTDTQYF

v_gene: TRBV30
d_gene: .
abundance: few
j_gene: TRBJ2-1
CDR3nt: TGTGCCCGGAGAGGTTTCCATGAGCAGTTCTTC
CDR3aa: CARRGFHEQFF

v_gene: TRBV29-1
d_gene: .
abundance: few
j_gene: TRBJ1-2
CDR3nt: TGCAGCGTTGTCCGCTGGCAGCCTAACTATGGCTACACCTTC
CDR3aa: CSVVRWQPNYGYTF

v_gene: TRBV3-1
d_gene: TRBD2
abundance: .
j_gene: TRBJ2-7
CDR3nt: TGTGCCAGCAGCCATCGGGGGGGCGAGCAGTACTTC
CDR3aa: CASSHRGGEQYF

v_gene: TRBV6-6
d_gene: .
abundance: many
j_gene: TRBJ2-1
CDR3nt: TGTGCCAGCGACTCGAGCTCCTACAATGAGCAGTTCTTC
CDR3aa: CASDSSSYNEQFF

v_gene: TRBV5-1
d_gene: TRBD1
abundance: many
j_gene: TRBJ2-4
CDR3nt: TGCGCCAGCAGCTTGGAAATTGGACAGGGTTCAATTCAGTACTTC
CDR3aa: CASSLEIGQGSIQYF

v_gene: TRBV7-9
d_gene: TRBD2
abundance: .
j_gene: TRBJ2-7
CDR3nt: TGTGCCAGCAGCTCTCTAGCGGGAGTAGGCGAGCAGTACTTC
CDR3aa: CASSSLAGVGEQYF

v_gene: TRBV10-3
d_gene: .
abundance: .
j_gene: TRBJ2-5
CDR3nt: TGTGCCATCTCCGACGGGGCGGGAGAGACCCAGTACTTC
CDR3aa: CAISDGAGETQYF

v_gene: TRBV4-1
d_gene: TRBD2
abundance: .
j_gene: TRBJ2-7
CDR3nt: TGCGCCAGCAGCCAAGACGGACTAGCGGGAGCGAACGAGCAGTACTTC
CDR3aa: CASSQDGLAGANEQYF

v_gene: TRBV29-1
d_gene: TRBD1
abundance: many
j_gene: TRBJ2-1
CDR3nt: TGCAGCGTTGAAGAGACAGGGGGCTCCTACAATGAGCAGTTCTTC
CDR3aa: CSVEETGGSYNEQFF

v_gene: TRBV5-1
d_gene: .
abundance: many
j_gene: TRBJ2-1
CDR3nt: TGCGCCAGCAGATCTAGCCTTAACAATGAGCAGTTCTTC
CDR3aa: CASRSSLNNEQFF

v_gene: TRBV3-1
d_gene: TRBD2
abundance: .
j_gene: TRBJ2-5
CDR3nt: TGTGCCAGCAGCCATGGGACTAGACAAGAGACCCAGTACTTC
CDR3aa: CASSHGTRQETQYF

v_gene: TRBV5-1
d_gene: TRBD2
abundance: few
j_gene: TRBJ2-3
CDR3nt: TGCGCCAGCAGCTTGGCCCGCGGGGGGTCCACAGATACGCAGTATTTT
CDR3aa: CASSLARGGSTDTQYF

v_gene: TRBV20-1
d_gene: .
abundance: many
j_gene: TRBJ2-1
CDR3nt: TGCAGTGCTAGACGTGGTCCGCGCAATGAGCAGTTCTTC
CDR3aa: CSARRGPRNEQFF

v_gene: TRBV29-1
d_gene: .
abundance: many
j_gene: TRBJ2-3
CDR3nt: TGCAGCGTTGAACTTACTCTAGCCCCGAATGCAGATACGCAGTATTTT
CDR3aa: CSVELTLAPNADTQYF

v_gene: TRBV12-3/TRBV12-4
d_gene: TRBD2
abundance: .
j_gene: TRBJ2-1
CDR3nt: TGTGCCAGCACCAAGACTAGCGGGAACAATGAGCAGTTCTTC
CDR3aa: CASTKTSGNNEQFF

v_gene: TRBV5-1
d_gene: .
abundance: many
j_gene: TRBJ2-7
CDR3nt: TGCGCCAGCAGCCCGGGAGACTACGAGCAGTACTTC
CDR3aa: CASSPGDYEQYF

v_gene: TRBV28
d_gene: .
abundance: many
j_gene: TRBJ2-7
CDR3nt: TGTGCCAGCAGTCACAGACAACAGAATTCCTACGAGCAGTACTTC
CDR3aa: CASSHRQQNSYEQYF

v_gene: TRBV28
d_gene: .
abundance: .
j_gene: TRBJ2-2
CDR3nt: TGTGCCAGCAGCCCCGGGACATGGACACCACCGACGAAGAACACCGGGGAGCTGTTTTTT
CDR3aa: CASSPGTWTPPTKNTGELFF

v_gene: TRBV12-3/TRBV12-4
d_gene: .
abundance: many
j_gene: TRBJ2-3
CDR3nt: TGTGCCAGCAAGGACGGAAACACAGATACGCAGTATTTT
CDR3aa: CASKDGNTDTQYF

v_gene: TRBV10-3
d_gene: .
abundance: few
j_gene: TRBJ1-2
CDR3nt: TGTGCCATCAATGTGGGCAAAACTAACTATGGCTACACCTTC
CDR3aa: CAINVGKTNYGYTF

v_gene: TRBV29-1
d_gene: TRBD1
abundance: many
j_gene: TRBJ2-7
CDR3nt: TGCAGCGTTGAAGGAGTTGGTGGGACAGGGAGCCACGAGCAGTACTTC
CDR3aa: CSVEGVGGTGSHEQYF

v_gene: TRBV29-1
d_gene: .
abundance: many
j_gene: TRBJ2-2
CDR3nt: TGCAGCGTTGAAGAAGGAATAACCGGGGAGCTGTTTTTT
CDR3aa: CSVEEGITGELFF

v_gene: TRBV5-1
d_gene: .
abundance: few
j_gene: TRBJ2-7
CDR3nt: TGCGCCAGCAGCCCCGAGACTCCCTGGGAAGAGCAGTACTTC
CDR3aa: CASSPETPWEEQYF

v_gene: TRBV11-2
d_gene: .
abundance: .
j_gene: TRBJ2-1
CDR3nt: TGTGCCAGCAGCTTAGTTCTGGGGGGGAGACTAGGGGGCTATGAGCAGTTCTTC
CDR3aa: CASSLVLGGRLGGYEQFF

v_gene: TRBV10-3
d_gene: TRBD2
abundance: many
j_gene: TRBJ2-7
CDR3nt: TGTGCCATCAGTGAGTCCGCTAGCGGGAGGTCGTACGAGCAGTACTTC
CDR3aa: CAISESASGRSYEQYF

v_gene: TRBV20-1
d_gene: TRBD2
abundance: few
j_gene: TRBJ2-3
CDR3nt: TGCAGTGCATCGGGAGGGCCCTTTCAAGATACGCAGTATTTT
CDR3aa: CSASGGPFQDTQYF

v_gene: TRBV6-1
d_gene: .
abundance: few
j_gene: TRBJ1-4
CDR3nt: TGTGCCAGCAGTAGCCCCGGGTCGGGGTACCGTGCAACTAATGAAAAACTGTTTTTT
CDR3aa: CASSSPGSGYRATNEKLFF

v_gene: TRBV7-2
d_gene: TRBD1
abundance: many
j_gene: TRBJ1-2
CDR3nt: TGTGCCAGCAGCTTCCCAGGGGGGACCTATGGCTACACCTTC
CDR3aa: CASSFPGGTYGYTF

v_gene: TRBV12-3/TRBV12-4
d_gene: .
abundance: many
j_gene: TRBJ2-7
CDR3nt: TGTGCCAGCAGCACAGGGAGCTACGAGCAGTACTTC
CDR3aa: CASSTGSYEQYF

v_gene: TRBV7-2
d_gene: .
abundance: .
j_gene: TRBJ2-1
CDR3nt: TGTGCCAGCAGCTCCGGAGGGGTACTTGCCGAGCAGTTCTTC
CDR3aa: CASSSGGVLAEQFF

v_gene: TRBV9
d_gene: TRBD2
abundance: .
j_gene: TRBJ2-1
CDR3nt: TGTGCCAGCAGCGTAGATGCGGGAGGGTTTAATGAGCAGTTCTTC
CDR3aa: CASSVDAGGFNEQFF

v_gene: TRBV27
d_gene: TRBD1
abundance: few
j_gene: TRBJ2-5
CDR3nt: TGTGCCAGCAGTGGACAGGGGTCAGAGACCCAGTACTTC
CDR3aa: CASSGQGSETQYF

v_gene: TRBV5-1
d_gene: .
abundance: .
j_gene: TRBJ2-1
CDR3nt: TGCGCCAGCAGCTTAGCGGCTAGCGACAATGAGCAGTTCTTC
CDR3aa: CASSLAASDNEQFF

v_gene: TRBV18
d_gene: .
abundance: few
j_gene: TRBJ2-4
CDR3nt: TGTGCCAGCTCACCAGAGTCTCAGGGCATTCAGTACTTC
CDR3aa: CASSPESQGIQYF

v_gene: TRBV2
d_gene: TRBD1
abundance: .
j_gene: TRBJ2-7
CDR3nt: TGTGCCAGCAGCGAAGGTTACAGGGGTTCCGGCGAGCAGTACTTC
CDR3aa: CASSEGYRGSGEQYF

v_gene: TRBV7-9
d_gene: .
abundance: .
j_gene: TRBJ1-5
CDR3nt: TGTGCCAGCAGCTTGGGGGCGGCGGGCGATCAGCCCCAGCATTTT
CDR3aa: CASSLGAAGDQPQHF

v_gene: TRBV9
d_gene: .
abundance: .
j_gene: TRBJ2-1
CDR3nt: TGTGCCAGCAGCTCCGCGCGGTCCTCCTACAATGAGCAGTTCTTC
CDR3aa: CASSSARSSYNEQFF

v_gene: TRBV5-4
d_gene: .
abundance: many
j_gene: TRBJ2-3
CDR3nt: TGTGCCAGCAGCCTATGGGATACGCAGTATTTT
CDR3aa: CASSLWDTQYF

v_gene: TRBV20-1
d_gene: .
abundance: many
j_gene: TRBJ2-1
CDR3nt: TGCAGTGCTAGTGGCCCTCCCTACAATGAGCAGTTCTTC
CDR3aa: CSASGPPYNEQFF

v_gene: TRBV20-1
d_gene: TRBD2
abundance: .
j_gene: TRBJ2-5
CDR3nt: TGCAGTGCTAGAGCTAGCGGGAGACTTGGAGAGACCCAGTACTTC
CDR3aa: CSARASGRLGETQYF

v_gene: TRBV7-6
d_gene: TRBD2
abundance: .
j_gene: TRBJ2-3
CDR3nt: TGTGCCAGCAGCTTAGAAGCGGGAGTTGGCACAGATACGCAGTATTTT
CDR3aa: CASSLEAGVGTDTQYF

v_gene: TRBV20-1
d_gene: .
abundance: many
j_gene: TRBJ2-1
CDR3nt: TGCAGTGCTATTAGACAGGGACTTTACAATGAGCAGTTCTTC
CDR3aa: CSAIRQGLYNEQFF

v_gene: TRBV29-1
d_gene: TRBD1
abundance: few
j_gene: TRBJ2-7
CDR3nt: TGCAGCGTTGTGTCTGGGACAGGAGACTACGAGCAGTACTTC
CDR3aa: CSVVSGTGDYEQYF

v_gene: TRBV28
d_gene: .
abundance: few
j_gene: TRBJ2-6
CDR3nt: TGTGCCAGCAGTTTCTGGGGGAACCTCGAAGGGGCCAACGTCCTGACTTTC
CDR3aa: CASSFWGNLEGANVLTF

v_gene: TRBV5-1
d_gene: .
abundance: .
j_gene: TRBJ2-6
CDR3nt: TGCGCCAGCAGCTTGGTTTTCGCGCTTTCTGGGGCCAACGTCCTGACTTTC
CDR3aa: CASSLVFALSGANVLTF

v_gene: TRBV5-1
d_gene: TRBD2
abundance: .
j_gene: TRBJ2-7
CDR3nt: TGCGCCAGCAGCTTGGTGACCGGGGGGGGATCTTACGAGCAGTACTTC
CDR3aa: CASSLVTGGGSYEQYF

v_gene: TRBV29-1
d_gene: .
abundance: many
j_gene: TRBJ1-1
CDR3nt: TGCAGCGTTGAGGGGTCGGGGGACACTGAAGCTTTCTTT
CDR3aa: CSVEGSGDTEAFF

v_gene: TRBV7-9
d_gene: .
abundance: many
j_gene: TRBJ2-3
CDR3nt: TGTGCCAGCAGCTTAGGACAGGGAGGGAGCACAGATACGCAGTATTTT
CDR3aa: CASSLGQGGSTDTQYF

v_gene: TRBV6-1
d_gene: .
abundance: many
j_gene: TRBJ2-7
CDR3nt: TGTGCCAGCAGAGGGTACCACTACGAGCAGTACTTC
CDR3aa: CASRGYHYEQYF

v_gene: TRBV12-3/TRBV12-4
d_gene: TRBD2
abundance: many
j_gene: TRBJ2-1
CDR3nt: TGTGCCAGCAGTATAGCGGGAGGGCCGCCTGGTGAGCAGTTCTTC
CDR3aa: CASSIAGGPPGEQFF

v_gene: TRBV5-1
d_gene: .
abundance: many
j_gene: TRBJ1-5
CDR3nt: TGCGCCAGCAGCTTAGAGGGATATGATCAGCCCCAGCATTTT
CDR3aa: CASSLEGYDQPQHF

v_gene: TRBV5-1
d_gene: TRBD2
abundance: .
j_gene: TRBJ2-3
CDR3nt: TGCGCCAGCAGCCGTAGCGGGGGAGAATTGTATTTT
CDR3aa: CASSRSGGELYF

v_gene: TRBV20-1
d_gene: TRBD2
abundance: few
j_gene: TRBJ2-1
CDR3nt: TGCAGTGCTAGAGGGGCGGGAGGGCCGGTGGACAATGAGCAGTTCTTC
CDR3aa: CSARGAGGPVDNEQFF